In this sample, the clone carrying this T cell receptor beta chain turned up once. No antigen is known for it. Thawed PBMCs were FACS-sorted into unstimulated CD4+CD25+CD127- regulatory T cells, CD4+CD25- non-regulatory cells, CD4 and CD8 cells. The protocol was immunoSEQ multiplex PCR, while the TCRdb copy is restricted to in-frame clones and leaves out a portion. The repertoire consists of roughly 250,000 clones, with roughly 80% occurring once and the leading ten covering around 0.64%. CDR3 length: 14 amino acids. Germline CDR1 is MNHEY and CDR2 is SVGAGI. J was trimmed by 4 bases and V by 8 bases; bases with no gene match: 8. This sample stems from a study of Tregs in tolerant kidney transplant recipients. Overall study findings and caveats: The small number of patients limits these findings pending further validation. Tregs expanded with activated donor B cells seemed most donor-specific.

This rearrangement joins TRBV6-5 to TRBJ1-2, with 9 bases identical to TRBD1. The sequenced material came from CD4+ T cells from blood. The TCR comes from a human donor in good health. The CDR3 protein is CASSGQGLPYGYTF. The CDR3 coding sequence is TGTGCCAGCTCGGGACAGGGCCTTCCCTATGGCTACACCTTC.